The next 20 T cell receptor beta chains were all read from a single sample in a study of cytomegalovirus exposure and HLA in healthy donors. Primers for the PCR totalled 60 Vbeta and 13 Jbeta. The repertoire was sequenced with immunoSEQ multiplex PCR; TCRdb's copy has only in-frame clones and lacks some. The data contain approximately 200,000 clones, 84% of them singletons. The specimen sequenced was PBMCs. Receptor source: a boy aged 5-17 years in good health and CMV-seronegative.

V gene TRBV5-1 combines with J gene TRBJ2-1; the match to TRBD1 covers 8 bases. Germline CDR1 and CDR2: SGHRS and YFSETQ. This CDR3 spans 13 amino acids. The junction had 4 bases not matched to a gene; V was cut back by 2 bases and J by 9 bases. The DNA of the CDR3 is TGCGCCAGCAGCTTCACGGACAGGGCTGAGCAGTTCTTC. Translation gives CASSFTDRAEQFF.

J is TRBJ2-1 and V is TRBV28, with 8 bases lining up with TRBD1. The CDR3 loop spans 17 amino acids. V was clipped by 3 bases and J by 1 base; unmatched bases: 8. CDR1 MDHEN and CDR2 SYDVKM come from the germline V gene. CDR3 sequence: CASSFLLRGQSYNEQFF. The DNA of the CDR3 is TGTGCCAGCAGTTTCCTACTCAGGGGGCAATCCTACAATGAGCAGTTCTTC.

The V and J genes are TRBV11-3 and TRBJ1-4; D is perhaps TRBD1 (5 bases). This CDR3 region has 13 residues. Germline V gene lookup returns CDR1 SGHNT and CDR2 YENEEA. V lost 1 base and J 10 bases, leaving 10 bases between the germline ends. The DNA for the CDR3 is TGTGCCAGCAGCTTAGGGGGCGATGGAAAACTGTTTTTT. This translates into CASSLGGDGKLFF.

The CDR3 spells CASSIPGEPMETQYF. The CDR3, as DNA: TGTGCCAGCAGCATTCCGGGAGAGCCTATGGAGACCCAGTACTTC. The genes are TRBV21-1 and TRBJ2-5; TRBD2 is taken as the D call from the table, unchecked against the DNA. TRBV21-1 is shown as a pseudogene. This CDR3 region has 15 residues.

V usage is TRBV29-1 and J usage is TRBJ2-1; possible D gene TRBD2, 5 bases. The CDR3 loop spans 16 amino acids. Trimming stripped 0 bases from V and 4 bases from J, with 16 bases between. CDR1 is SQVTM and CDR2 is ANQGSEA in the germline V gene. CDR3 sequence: CSVEDTAGWTYNEQFF. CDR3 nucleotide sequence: TGCAGCGTTGAAGATACGGCGGGCTGGACGTACAATGAGCAGTTCTTC.

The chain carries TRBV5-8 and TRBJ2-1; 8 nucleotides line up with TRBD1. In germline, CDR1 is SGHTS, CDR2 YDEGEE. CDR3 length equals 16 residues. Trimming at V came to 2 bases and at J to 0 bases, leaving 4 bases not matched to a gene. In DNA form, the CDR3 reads TGTGCCAGCAGCTTTTTCAGGGGGCTCTCCTACAATGAGCAGTTCTTC. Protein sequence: CASSFFRGLSYNEQFF.

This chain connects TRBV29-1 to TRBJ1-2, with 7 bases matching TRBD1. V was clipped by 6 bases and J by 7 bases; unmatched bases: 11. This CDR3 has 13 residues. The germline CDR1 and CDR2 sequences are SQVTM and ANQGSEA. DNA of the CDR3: TGCAGCGTCCCTAGACAGGGAGGTTTTGGCTACACCTTC. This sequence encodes CSVPRQGGFGYTF.

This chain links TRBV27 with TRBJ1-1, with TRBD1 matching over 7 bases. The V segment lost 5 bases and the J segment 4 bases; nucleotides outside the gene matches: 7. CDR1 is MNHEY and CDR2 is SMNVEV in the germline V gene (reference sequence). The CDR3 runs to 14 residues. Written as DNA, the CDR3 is TGTGCCAGCAGTCTGACAGGGTTAGGCACTGAAGCTTTCTTT. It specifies CASSLTGLGTEAFF.

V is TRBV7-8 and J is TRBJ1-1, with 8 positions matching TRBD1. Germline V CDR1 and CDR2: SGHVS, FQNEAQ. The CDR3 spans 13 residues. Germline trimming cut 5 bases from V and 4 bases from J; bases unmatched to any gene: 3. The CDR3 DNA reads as TGTGCCAGCAGCCAAACAGGGGGCACTGAAGCTTTCTTT. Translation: CASSQTGGTEAFF.

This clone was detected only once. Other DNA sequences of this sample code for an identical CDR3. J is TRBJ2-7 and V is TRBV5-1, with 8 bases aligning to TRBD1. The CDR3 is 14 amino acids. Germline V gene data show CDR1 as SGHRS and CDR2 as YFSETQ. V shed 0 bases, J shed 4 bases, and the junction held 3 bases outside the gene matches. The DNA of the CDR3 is TGCGCCAGCAGCTTGGGGCAGGGGGCTTACGAGCAGTACTTC. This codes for CASSLGQGAYEQYF.

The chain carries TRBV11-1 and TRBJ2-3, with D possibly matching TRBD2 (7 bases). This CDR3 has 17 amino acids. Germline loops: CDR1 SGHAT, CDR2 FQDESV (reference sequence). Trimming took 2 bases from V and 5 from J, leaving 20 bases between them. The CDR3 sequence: CASSLKKLAGAGDTQYF. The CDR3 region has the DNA TGTGCCAGCAGCTTAAAGAAATTGGCGGGGGCGGGAGATACGCAGTATTTT.

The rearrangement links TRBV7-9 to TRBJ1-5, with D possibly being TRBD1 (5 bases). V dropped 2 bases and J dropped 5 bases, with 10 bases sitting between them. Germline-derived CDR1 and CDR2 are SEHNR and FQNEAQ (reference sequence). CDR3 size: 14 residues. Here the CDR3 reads CASSLSREDQPQHF. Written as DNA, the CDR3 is TGTGCCAGCAGCTTAAGCAGGGAGGATCAGCCCCAGCATTTT. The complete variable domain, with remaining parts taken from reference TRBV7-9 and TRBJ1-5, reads DTGVSQNPRHKITKRGQNVTFRCDPISEHNRLYWYRQTLGQGPEFLTYFQNEAQLEKSRLLSDRFSAERPKGSFSTLEIQRTEQGDSAMYLCASSLSREDQPQHFGDGTRLSIL.

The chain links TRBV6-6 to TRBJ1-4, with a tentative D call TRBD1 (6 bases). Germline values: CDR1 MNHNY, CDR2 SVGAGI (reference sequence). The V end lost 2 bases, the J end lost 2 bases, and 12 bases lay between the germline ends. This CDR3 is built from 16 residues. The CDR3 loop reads CASSYKMGATNEKLFF. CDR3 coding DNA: TGTGCCAGCAGTTACAAAATGGGGGCCACTAATGAAAAACTGTTTTTT.

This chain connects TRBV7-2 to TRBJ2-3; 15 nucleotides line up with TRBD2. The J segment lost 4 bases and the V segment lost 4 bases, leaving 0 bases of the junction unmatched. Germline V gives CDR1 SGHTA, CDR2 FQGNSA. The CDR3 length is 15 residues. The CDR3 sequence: CASSWTSGRADTQYF. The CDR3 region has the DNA TGTGCCAGCAGCTGGACTAGCGGGAGGGCAGATACGCAGTATTTT.

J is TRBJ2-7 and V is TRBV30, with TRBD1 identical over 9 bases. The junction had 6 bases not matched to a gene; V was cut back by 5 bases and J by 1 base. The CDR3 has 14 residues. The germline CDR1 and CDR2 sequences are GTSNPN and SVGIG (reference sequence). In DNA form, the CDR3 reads TGTGCCTGGGCCGACAGGGGGGAGTCCTACGAGCAGTACTTC. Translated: CAWADRGESYEQYF.

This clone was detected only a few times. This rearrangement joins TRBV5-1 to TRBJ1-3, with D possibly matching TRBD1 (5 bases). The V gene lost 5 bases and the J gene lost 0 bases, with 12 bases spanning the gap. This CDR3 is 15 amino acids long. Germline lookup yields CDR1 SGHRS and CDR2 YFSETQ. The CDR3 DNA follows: TGCGCCAGCAGTCCGACAGCCATCTCTGGAAACACCATATATTTT. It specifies CASSPTAISGNTIYF.

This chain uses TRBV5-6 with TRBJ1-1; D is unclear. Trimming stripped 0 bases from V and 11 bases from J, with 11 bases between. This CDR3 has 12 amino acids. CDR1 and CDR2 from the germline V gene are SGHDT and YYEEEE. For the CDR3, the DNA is TGTGCCAGCAGCTTGGACGGGTTTGGCGCTTTCTTT. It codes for CASSLDGFGAFF.

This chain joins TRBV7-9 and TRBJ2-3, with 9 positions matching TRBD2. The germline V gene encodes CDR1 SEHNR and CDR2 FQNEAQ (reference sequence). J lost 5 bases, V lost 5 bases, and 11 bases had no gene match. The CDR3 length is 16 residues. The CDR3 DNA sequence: TGTGCCAGCAGCGCCCTAGCGGGAAGAGAGGGAGATACGCAGTATTTT. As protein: CASSALAGREGDTQYF.

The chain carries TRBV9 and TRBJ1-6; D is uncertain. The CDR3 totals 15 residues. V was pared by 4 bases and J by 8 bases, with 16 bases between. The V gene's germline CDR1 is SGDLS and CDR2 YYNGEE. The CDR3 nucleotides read TGTGCCAGCAGCCCTGTGGACCCGAGGGATTCACCCCTCCACTTT. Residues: CASSPVDPRDSPLHF.

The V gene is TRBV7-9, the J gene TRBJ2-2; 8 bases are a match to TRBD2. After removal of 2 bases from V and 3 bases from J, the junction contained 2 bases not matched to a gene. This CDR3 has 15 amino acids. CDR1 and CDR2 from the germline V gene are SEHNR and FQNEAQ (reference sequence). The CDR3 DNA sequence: TGTGCCAGCAGCTTACAGCGGGAGTACACCGGGGAGCTGTTTTTT. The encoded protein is CASSLQREYTGELFF.